This T cell receptor (beta chain) was obtained from a study of CD8+CD57+ T cells in acquired aplastic anemia (dated by TCRdb to 2017 to 2018). Study-wide context: DNA extracted from sorted CD4+ and CD8+ cells had a mean of roughly 3.4 ug, with a range of about 0.19 to 27.4 ug. For healthy donor samples, the average read count was around 9.8 million for CD4+ cells and roughly 12 million for CD8+ cells. Overall study results and their limits: CD8+ Simpson's diversity did not differ significantly between patients and healthy controls (P=0.060). About 29 CD8+ CDR3 sequences were found to be shared between patients and controls, but these sequences appeared to be highly expressed in patients and within the immunodominant clones of the patients.

In this study, sorted CD4+ and CD8+ T cells from the blood of healthy subjects and of severe aplastic anemia patients had their TCR repertoires deep-sequenced. Ficoll-Paque density gradient centrifugation was used to isolate peripheral blood mononuclear cells. CD4+ and CD8+ T cells were sorted by FACS or magnetic beads before DNA extraction. The CDR3 runs 13 amino acids, cysteine and phenylalanine included. The kept DNA is CDR3 alone, 39 bases in frame from the first base. V is cut by 2 bases and J by 5 bases, and the space between the germline ends is 12 bases. CDR1 and CDR2 are read off the germline V gene (reference sequence) as DFQATT and SNEGSKA. This clonotype was counted at least ten times. The antigen this receptor binds is unknown. Per-nucleotide qualities are absent, and no much larger clonotype sits a single base away. Genomic DNA was used as template for profiling of TCR beta VDJ combinations and CDR3 sequences. TCR repertoire sequencing was run on an Illumina HiSeq 2000. The original pipeline was this. Repertoire assessment relied on Simpson's diversity index, CDR3 size and DJ length profiles, and TRBV/TRBJ rearrangement plots. The immunodominant clone was defined as the most abundant DNA sequence in deep sequencing data. CDR3 amino acid sequences were checked for sharing across subjects and were also compared against the VDJdb database and published repertoires. The public reads were quality trimmed at Q25 with fastp and then assembled into clones with MiXCR by TCRdb, keeping productive beta chains. Records with the same CDR3 protein are collapsed into one entry carrying the most frequent genes and DNA. TCRdb, not the authors, supplied the V and J calls. A total of about 170,000 distinct CDR3 sequences appear in this sample, 55% to 70% of them only once. The top ten hold 45% of the sample.

Specimen: sorted CD4+, CD8+, or CD8+CD57+ T cells (not recorded which) from PBMCs. The TCR comes from a human donor in good health. The sequence links TRBV20-1 to TRBJ1-1; the D segment could be TRBD1, given 5 matching bases. The CDR3 region: CSARPRGETEAFF. The base sequence is TGCAGTGCTAGACCCAGAGGGGAGACTGAAGCTTTCTTT.